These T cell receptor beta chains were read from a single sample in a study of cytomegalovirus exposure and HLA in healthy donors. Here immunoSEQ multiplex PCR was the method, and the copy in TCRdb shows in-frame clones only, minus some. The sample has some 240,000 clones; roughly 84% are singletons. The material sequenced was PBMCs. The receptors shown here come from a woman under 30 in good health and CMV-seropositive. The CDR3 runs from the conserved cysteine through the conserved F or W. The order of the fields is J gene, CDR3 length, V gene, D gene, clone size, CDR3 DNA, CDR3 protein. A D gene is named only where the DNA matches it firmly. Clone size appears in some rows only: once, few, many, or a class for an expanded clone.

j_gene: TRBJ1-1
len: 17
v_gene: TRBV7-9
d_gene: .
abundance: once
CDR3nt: TGTGCCAGCAGTTTCTTACCGGGACTGGGTGAGGGTACTGAAGCTTTCTTT
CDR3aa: CASSFLPGLGEGTEAFF

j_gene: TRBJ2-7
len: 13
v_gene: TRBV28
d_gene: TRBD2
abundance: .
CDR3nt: TGTGCCAGCCGGACTAGCGGATCTTACGAGCAGTACTTC
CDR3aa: CASRTSGSYEQYF

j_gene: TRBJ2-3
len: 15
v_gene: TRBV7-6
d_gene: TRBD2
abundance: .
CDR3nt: TGTGCCAGCAGCTTAACGGGAGGGAGCACAGATACGCAGTATTTT
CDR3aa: CASSLTGGSTDTQYF

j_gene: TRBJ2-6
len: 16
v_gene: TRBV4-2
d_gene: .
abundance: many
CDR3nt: TGTGCCAGCAGCCAAGATGGACTCTCTGGGGCCAACGTCCTGACTTTC
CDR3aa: CASSQDGLSGANVLTF

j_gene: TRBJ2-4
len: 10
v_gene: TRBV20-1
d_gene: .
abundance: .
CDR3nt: TGCAGTGCGATCGGACTCATTCAGTACTTC
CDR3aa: CSAIGLIQYF

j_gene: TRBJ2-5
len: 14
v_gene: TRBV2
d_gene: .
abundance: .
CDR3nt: TGTGCCAGTGTTTGGACAGCATCTATGGAGACCCAGTACTTC
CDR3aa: CASVWTASMETQYF

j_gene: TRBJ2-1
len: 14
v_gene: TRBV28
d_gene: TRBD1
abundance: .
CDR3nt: TGTGCCAGCACTCACAGGGGTCCCTACAATGAGCAGTTCTTC
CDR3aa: CASTHRGPYNEQFF

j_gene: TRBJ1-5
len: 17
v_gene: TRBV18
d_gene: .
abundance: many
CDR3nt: TGTGCCAGCTCACCACCGAGGTGGGGGGGGAGGAATCAGCCCCAGCATTTT
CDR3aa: CASSPPRWGGRNQPQHF

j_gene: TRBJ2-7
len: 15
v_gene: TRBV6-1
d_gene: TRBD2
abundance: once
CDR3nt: TGTGCCAGCACGAGCGGGAGGCTTTATACCTACGAGCAGTACTTC
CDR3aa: CASTSGRLYTYEQYF

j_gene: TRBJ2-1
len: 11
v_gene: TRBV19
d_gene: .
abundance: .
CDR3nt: TGTGCCAGTGGACAGAGGAATGAGCAGTTCTTC
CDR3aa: CASGQRNEQFF

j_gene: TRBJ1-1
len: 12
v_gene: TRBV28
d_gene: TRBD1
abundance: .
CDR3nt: TGTGCCAGCAGTTTGGGCAGGGGGCTTGCTTTCTTT
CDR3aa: CASSLGRGLAFF

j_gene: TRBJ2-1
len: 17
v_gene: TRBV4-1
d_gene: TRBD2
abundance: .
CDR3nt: TGCGCCAGCAGCCGTTCCCGACTAGCGGGAGTCCTGAATGAGCAGTTCTTC
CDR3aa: CASSRSRLAGVLNEQFF

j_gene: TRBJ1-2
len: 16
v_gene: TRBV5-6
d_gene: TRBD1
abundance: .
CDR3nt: TGTGCCAGCAGCCCTGGGACAGGGCTCTTTAACTATGGCTACACCTTC
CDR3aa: CASSPGTGLFNYGYTF

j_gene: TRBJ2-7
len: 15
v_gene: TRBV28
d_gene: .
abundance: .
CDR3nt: TGTGCCAGCAGTTCTCGACAGGGCGGGGTCTACGAGCAGTACTTC
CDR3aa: CASSSRQGGVYEQYF

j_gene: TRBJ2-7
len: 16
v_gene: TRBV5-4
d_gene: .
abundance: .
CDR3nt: TGTGCCAGCAGCCCGACACCATTGGACTTTTACTACGAGCAGTACTTC
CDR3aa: CASSPTPLDFYYEQYF

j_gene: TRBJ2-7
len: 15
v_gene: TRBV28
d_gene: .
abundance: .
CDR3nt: TGTGCCAGCAGTTCCGTAACAAGGGGCTCCTACGAGCAGTACTTC
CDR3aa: CASSSVTRGSYEQYF

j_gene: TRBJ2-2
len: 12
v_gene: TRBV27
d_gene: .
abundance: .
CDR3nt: TGTGCCAGCAGAGGAGGATCCGGGGAGCTGTTTTTT
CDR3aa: CASRGGSGELFF

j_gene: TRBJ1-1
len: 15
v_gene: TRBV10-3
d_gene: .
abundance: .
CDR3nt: TGTGCCATCAGTGACGGGGGTCGAGTGAACACTGAAGCTTTCTTT
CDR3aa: CAISDGGRVNTEAFF

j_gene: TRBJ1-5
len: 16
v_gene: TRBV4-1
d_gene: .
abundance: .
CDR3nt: TGCGCCAGCAGCCAAGTACTAACGGGGAACAATCAGCCCCAGCATTTT
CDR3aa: CASSQVLTGNNQPQHF

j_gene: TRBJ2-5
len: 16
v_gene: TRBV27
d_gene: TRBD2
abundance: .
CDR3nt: TGTGCCAGCAGTTTAGGGCTAGCGGGAGACCAAGAGACCCAGTACTTC
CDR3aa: CASSLGLAGDQETQYF